Listed below are T cell receptor beta chains from one sample, sequenced in a study of T cell responses to AZD1222 COVID-19 vaccine. Sequencing was performed with immunoSEQ multiplex PCR; in TCRdb, only in-frame clones are kept and a portion is missing. The sample carries roughly 140,000 clones, approximately 90% recorded once. The material was peripheral blood, obtained 28 days after the second AZD1222 dose. Receptor source: an adult who received the AZD1222 COVID-19 vaccine. Both conserved end residues are trimmed from each CDR3.

j_call	v_call	cdr3_aa
TRBJ2-1	TRBV28	ASSGLVNEQF
TRBJ1-4	TRBV6-5	ASRLTGSEKLF
TRBJ2-1	TRBV19	ASSALAGGIYNEQF
TRBJ2-2	TRBV5-8	ASSLPGQGVFGELF
TRBJ2-7	TRBV12-3/TRBV12-4	ASSYNYEQY
TRBJ1-4	TRBV3-1/TRBV3-2	ASSQVLSTLF
TRBJ2-5	TRBV5-4	ASSTPPGGPETQY
TRBJ2-5	TRBV2	ASKGRVVEETQY
TRBJ2-7	TRBV6-5	ASSSGNEQY
TRBJ1-6	TRBV3-1/TRBV3-2	ASSLLDSPLH
TRBJ1-1	TRBV10-3	AISAARESEAF
TRBJ2-7	TRBV11-2	ASSLNWGATVYEQY
TRBJ1-4	TRBV2	ASRRGNEKLF
TRBJ1-2	TRBV27	ASWGGRFGYT
TRBJ1-5	TRBV7-4	ASSLMEQIIPRPQH
TRBJ2-7	TRBV29-1	SGRSSYEQY
TRBJ1-5	TRBV3-1/TRBV3-2	ASSQDHRVQPQH